This TCR beta chain appears in the sequencing data of a study of blood T cell repertoires in COVID-19 (dated by TCRdb to the early 2020s). Regarding the study in general: Collaborator samples came from the United States, Italy and Spain and covered acute and convalescent phases of COVID-19. The material from the prospective study consisted of cDNA or gDNA derived from T cells, B-cell-depleted T cells, or PBMCs. Deeply sampled blood TCRbeta repertoires from subjects exposed to, actively infected with, or recovered from COVID-19 were included in the dataset. A freely available public database, intended as a resource for researchers studying the immune response to SARS-CoV-2, is where the repertoires were released. Samples were obtained from the ongoing ImmuneRACE study (first 160 participants) and from 1,000 to 1,500 subjects provided by 6 global collaborators. Sample metadata almost always included a de-identified subject ID, COVID-19 status, age in years and sex. Where available, HLA class I and class II types were taken from metadata supplied by the sample provider and were not determined by assay-based typing. Summary of the overall study and its limitations: Clinical and demographic metadata were provided uncurated, with the amount varying by source and participant.

For this clone: The antigen this receptor binds is unknown. Base quality data are lacking; no much larger clone is found one base away.

The collaborating institutions used their own protocols to collect whole blood in K2EDTA tubes. Collaborator samples were shipped for TCRbeta analysis as frozen whole blood, isolated PBMCs, or DNA extracted from either sample type. TCRbeta CDR3 regions were amplified from genomic DNA using the immunoSEQ Assay, a bias-controlled multiplex PCR. Concerning the study's data processing: Within the assay, amplification of reference gene primers was used to estimate how many nucleated cells each sample contained. Sequence reads were collapsed and filtered to measure the absolute abundance of every unique TCRbeta CDR3 rearrangement. For each sample, productive Simpson clonality was calculated by taking the square root of Simpson's diversity index across productive rearrangements. Entries here come from immuneACCESS through TCRdb and include only in-frame sequences with V and J called. Some clones fail to appear in such tables; in the studies checked, an unresolved V gene covers under half of the shortfall, and the cause of the remainder is unknown. V, J and clone size are those of that table, while D and trimming were read from the DNA. The sample table shows approximately 300,000 clones, and 65% to 85% are seen once. The ten biggest clones cover 1% to 1.5% of the sample.

Via the germline V gene, CDR1 is SGHRS and CDR2 YFSETQ. V is pruned by 0 bases and J by 6 bases, leaving 7 bases of the junction without a gene match. CDR3 length: 15 amino acids, cysteine to phenylalanine. Only CDR3 DNA remains: 45 bases, in frame from the first base. The sequencing sample was made of peripheral blood. The sequence was collected from a woman aged 45-65 years with acute or convalescent COVID-19. The rearranged segments are TRBV5-1 and TRBJ1-1, with TRBD1 matching 8 junction bases. The bases are TGCGCCAGCAGCTTGGGGCAGGGGGCGGCCGCTGAAGCTTTCTTT. It is translated as CASSLGQGAAAEAFF.